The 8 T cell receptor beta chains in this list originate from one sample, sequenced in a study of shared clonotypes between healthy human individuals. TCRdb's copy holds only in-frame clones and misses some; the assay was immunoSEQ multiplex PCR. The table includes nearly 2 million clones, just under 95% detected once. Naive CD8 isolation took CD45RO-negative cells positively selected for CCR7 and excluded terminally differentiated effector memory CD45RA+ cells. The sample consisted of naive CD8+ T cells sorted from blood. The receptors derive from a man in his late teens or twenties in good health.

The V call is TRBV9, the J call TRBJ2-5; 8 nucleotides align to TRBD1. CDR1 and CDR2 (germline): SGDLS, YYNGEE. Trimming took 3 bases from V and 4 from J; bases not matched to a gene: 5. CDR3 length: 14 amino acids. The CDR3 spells CASSDDRGGETQYF. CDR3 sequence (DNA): TGTGCCAGCAGCGACGACAGGGGCGGAGAGACCCAGTACTTC.

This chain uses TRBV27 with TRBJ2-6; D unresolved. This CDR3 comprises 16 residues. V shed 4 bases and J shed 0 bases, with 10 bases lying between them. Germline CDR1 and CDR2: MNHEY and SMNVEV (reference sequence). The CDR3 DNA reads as TGTGCCAGCAGTTCTTTCATCCGCTCTGGGGCCAACGTCCTGACTTTC. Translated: CASSSFIRSGANVLTF.

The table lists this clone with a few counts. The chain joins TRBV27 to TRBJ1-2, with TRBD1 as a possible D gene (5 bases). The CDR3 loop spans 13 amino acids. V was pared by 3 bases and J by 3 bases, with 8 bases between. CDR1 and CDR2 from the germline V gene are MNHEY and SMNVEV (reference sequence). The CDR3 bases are TGTGCCAGCAGTTTCGGGGGATACTATGGCTACACCTTC. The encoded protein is CASSFGGYYGYTF.

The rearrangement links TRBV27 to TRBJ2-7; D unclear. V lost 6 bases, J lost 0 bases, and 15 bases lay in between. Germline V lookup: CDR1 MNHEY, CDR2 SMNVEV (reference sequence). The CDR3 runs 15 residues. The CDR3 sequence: CASSLSVHSSYEQYF. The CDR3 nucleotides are TGTGCCAGCAGCCTTTCGGTTCACAGCTCCTACGAGCAGTACTTC.

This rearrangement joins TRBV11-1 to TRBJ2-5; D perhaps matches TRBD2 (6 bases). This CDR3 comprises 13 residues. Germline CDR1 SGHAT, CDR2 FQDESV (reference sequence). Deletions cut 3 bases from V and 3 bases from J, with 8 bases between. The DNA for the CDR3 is TGTGCCAGCAGCTTGGGCGGGGAAGAGACCCAGTACTTC. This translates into CASSLGGEETQYF.

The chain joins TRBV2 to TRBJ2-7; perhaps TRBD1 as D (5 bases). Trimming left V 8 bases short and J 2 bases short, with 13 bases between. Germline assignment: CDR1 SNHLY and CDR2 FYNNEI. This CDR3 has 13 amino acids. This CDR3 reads CASRLTETYEQYF. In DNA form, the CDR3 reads TGTGCCAGCCGATTGACAGAAACCTACGAGCAGTACTTC.

CDR3: CARLAGADTQYF. The CDR3 DNA reads TGTGCCCGACTAGCGGGGGCGGATACGCAGTATTTT. The chain recombines TRBV21-1 with TRBJ2-3; TRBD2 was called by the table and not checked on the DNA. TRBV21-1 represents a pseudogene. The CDR3 contains 12 residues.

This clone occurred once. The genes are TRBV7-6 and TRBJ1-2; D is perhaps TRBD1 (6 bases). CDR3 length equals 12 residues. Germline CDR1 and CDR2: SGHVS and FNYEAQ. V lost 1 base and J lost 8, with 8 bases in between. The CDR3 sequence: CASSLEGGGYTF. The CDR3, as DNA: TGTGCCAGCAGCTTAGAGGGGGGCGGCTACACCTTC.